These 18 T cell receptor beta chains came from one sample sequenced in a study of T cell responses to AZD1222 COVID-19 vaccine. The assay was immunoSEQ multiplex PCR, and TCRdb's table has in-frame clones only and misses some. The table includes tens of thousands of clones, about 85% detected once. The sample consisted of peripheral blood, taken on day 0 of AZD1222 vaccination. These receptors originate from an adult in good health.

The chain joins TRBV19 to TRBJ1-1, with a tentative D call TRBD1 (5 bases). Germline V gives CDR1 LNHDA, CDR2 SQIVND (reference sequence). The CDR3 consists of 13 residues. Deletions cut 7 bases from V and 4 bases from J, with 13 bases between. In DNA form, the CDR3 reads TGTGCCAGTATTGAGCAGGGTGGCACTGAAGCTTTCTTT. Protein: CASIEQGGTEAFF.

The V call is TRBV5-8, the J call TRBJ2-7; D assignment may be TRBD1 or TRBD2 (6 bases each). Trimming pared 2 bases from V and 3 bases from J, leaving 15 bases between. The germline gives CDR1 SGHTS, CDR2 YDEGEE. The CDR3 consists of 15 residues. The CDR3 loop is CASSLSVRGGYEQYF. The CDR3 DNA reads as TGTGCCAGCAGCTTATCGGTCAGGGGAGGCTACGAGCAGTACTTC.

J is TRBJ2-1 and V is TRBV2; no reliable D call. V gave up 1 base and J gave up 1 base, with 11 bases separating them. The germline gives CDR1 SNHLY, CDR2 FYNNEI. CDR3 length equals 16 residues. The CDR3 nucleotides read TGTGCCAGCAGTGAAGAGGGCGGCCGGTCCTACAATGAGCAGTTCTTC. Encoded protein: CASSEEGGRSYNEQFF. The complete variable domain, with remaining parts taken from reference TRBV2 and TRBJ2-1, reads EPEVTQTPSHQVTQMGQEVILRCVPISNHLYFYWYRQILGQKVEFLVSFYNNEISEKSEIFDDQFSVERPDGSNFTLKIRSTKLEDSAMYFCASSEEGGRSYNEQFFGPGTRLTVL.

The rearrangement uses TRBV12-2 and TRBJ1-1; the table calls TRBD1, which could not be checked here. TRBV12-2 is a listed pseudogene. This CDR3 region has 14 residues. The CDR3 is CASRSRGENTEAFF. The CDR3 nucleotides read TGTGCAAGTCGCTCCAGGGGTGAGAACACTGAAGCTTTCTTT.

This chain uses TRBV20-1 with TRBJ2-5; D is uncertain. CDR1 and CDR2 (germline): DFQATT, SNEGSKA (reference sequence). The CDR3 extends over 13 amino acids. V was pared by 6 bases and J by 2 bases, with 13 bases between. The CDR3 region has the DNA TGCAGTGCCAGTGCAGGAGTTCAAGAGACCCAGTACTTC. Residues: CSASAGVQETQYF.

This clone was counted a single time. The CDR3 protein is CASSSPFGVSTNEQFF. The CDR3 bases are TGTGCCAGCAGCTCTCCCTTTGGTGTGTCGACGAATGAGCAGTTCTTC. This chain connects TRBV5-4 to TRBJ2-1; D unresolved. V lost 3 bases and J 7 bases, leaving 20 bases between the germline ends. This CDR3 spans 16 amino acids. Germline assignment: CDR1 SGHNT and CDR2 YYREEE (reference sequence). The full variable domain, with the rest looked up from reference TRBV5-4 and TRBJ2-1, is ETGVTQSPTHLIKTRGQQVTLRCSSQSGHNTVSWYQQALGQGPQFIFQYYREEENGRGNFPPRFSGLQFPNYSSELNVNALELDDSALYLCASSSPFGVSTNEQFFGPGTRLTVL.

The genes are TRBV11-2 and TRBJ1-4; TRBD1 might be the D (6 bases). V lost 4 bases, J lost 3 bases, and 12 bases lay in between. The V gene's germline CDR1 is SGHAT and CDR2 FQNNGV. The CDR3 contains 15 residues. The CDR3 loop reads CASSWGASPNEKLFF. In DNA, the CDR3 is TGTGCCAGCAGCTGGGGGGCCTCCCCTAATGAAAAACTGTTTTTT.

This clone has only one observation. The chain couples TRBV20-1 to TRBJ2-1; tentative D call: TRBD2 (6 bases). Per germline, CDR1 DFQATT and CDR2 SNEGSKA (reference sequence). The V gene lost 5 bases and the J gene lost 10 bases, with 9 bases spanning the gap. There are 10 residues in the CDR3. The CDR3 DNA reads as TGCAGTGCTCTAGCGCGAGAGCAGTTCTTC. It yields the protein CSALAREQFF.

This clone has a single count. This rearrangement joins TRBV9 to TRBJ2-1, with no clear D. Trimming took 1 base from V and 0 from J, leaving 5 bases between them. Germline CDR1 reads SGDLS; CDR2 reads YYNGEE. This CDR3 has 14 residues. The CDR3 reads CASSVTTSYNEQFF. CDR3 in DNA: TGTGCCAGCAGCGTAACAACCTCCTACAATGAGCAGTTCTTC.

The chain is built from TRBV27 and TRBJ1-4; D remains ambiguous. This CDR3 comprises 12 residues. From germline, CDR1 is MNHEY and CDR2 SMNVEV (reference sequence). Deletions cut 2 bases from V and 13 bases from J, with 11 bases between. This chain's CDR3 is CASSLEGGRLFF. The CDR3 DNA sequence: TGTGCCAGCAGTTTAGAGGGTGGGAGACTGTTTTTT.

The chain joins TRBV19 to TRBJ2-6; 10 bases are shared with TRBD2. J gave up 0 bases and V 3 bases, and 8 bases lay outside the gene matches. The CDR3 has 19 residues. Germline V gene data show CDR1 as LNHDA and CDR2 as SQIVND (reference sequence). The CDR3 spells CASSMGGSGRVSGANVLTF. The CDR3, as DNA: TGTGCCAGTAGTATGGGGGGAAGCGGGAGGGTCTCTGGGGCCAACGTCCTGACTTTC.

The chain couples TRBV5-4 to TRBJ2-7, with D possibly matching TRBD1 (5 bases). The ends were cut back, 4 bases at V and 4 bases at J, with 12 bases in the middle. The CDR3 runs 13 residues. Germline CDR1 is SGHNT and CDR2 is YYREEE (reference sequence). CDR3 amino acids: CASSPKGPYEQYF. For the CDR3, the DNA is TGTGCCAGCAGCCCAAAGGGGCCGTACGAGCAGTACTTC.

This sequence joins TRBV10-3 and TRBJ1-2; possible D gene TRBD1, 6 bases. The germline CDR1 and CDR2 sequences are ENHRY and SYGVKD. The V gene lost 4 bases and the J gene lost 4 bases, with 10 bases spanning the gap. The CDR3 has 13 amino acids. The CDR3 here is CAISVDSFYGYTF. The CDR3 nucleotides read TGTGCCATCAGTGTGGACAGCTTCTATGGCTACACCTTC.

This clone was observed once. The chain recombines TRBV28 with TRBJ1-4; D gene unclear. V was shortened by 2 bases and J by 4 bases, with 8 bases between the two germline ends. The CDR3 runs 14 residues. CDR1 and CDR2 (germline): MDHEN, SYDVKM. CDR3 residues: CASSLMGFNEKLFF. Here the CDR3 DNA reads TGTGCCAGCAGTTTAATGGGTTTTAATGAAAAACTGTTTTTT.

This clone was seen just once. The chain recombines TRBV15 with TRBJ2-3; TRBD2 matches 12 bases. Germline CDR1 LNHNV, CDR2 YYDKDF (reference sequence). V lost 4 bases and J lost 3; bases outside the gene matches: 5. The CDR3 covers 16 residues. CDR3 protein: CATSILTSGRTDTQYF. In DNA, the CDR3 is TGTGCCACCAGCATCCTGACTAGCGGGAGAACAGATACGCAGTATTTT.

The chain carries TRBV7-9 and TRBJ1-5, with 10 bases fitting TRBD1. The junction had 8 bases not matched to a gene; V was cut back by 3 bases and J by 6 bases. The CDR3 consists of 16 residues. Germline-derived CDR1 and CDR2 are SEHNR and FQNEAQ (reference sequence). CDR3 amino acids: CASSLTGQGKSQPQHF. DNA of the CDR3: TGTGCCAGCAGCTTGACGGGACAGGGGAAAAGTCAGCCCCAGCATTTT.

CDR3 sequence (DNA): TGTGCCAGCAGCGCCCTGGCGGGGGGTGCTGGAAACACCATATATTTT. As protein: CASSALAGGAGNTIYF. The chain has TRBV7-2 and TRBJ1-3; a weak D match, TRBD1 (5 bases). This CDR3 spans 16 amino acids. V was clipped by 5 bases and J by 2 bases, with 16 bases between them. CDR1 SGHTA and CDR2 FQGNSA come from the germline V gene.

V gene TRBV21-1 combines with J gene TRBJ2-5. TRBV21-1 is marked as a pseudogene. This CDR3 spans 11 amino acids. CDR3 protein: CASSKGRTEYF. The CDR3 region has the DNA TGTGCCAGCAGCAAGGGAAGGACCGAGTACTTC.